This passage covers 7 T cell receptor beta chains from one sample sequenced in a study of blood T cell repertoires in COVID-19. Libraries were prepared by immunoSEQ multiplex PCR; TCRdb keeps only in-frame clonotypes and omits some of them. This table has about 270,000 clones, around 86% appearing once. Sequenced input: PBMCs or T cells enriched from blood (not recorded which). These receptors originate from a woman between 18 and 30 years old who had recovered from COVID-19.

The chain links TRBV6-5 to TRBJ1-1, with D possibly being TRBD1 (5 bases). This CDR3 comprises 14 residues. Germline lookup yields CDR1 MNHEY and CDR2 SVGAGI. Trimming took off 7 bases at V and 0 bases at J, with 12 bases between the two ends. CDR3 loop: CASTANRMNTEAFF. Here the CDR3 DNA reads TGTGCCAGCACTGCGAACAGGATGAACACTGAAGCTTTCTTT.

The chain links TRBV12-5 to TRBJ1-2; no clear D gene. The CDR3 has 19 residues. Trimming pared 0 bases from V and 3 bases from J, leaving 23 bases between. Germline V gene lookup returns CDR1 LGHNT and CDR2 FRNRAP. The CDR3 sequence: CASGLVPKSKVTEDYGYTF. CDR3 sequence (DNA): TGTGCTAGTGGTTTGGTGCCAAAAAGTAAAGTGACGGAGGACTATGGCTACACCTTC.

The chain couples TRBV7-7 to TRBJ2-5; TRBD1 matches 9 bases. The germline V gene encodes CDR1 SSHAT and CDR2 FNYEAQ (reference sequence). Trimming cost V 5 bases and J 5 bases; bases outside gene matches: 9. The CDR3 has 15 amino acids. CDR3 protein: CASSPIRDREETQYF. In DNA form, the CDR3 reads TGTGCCAGCAGCCCGATCCGGGACAGGGAGGAGACCCAGTACTTC.

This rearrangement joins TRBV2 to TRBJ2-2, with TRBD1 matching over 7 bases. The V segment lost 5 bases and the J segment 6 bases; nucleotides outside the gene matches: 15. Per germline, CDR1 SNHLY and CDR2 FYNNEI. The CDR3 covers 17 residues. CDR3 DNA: TGTGCCAGCAGTTACCTAAACTTAAACAGGGGTCCCGGGGAGCTGTTTTTT. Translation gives CASSYLNLNRGPGELFF.

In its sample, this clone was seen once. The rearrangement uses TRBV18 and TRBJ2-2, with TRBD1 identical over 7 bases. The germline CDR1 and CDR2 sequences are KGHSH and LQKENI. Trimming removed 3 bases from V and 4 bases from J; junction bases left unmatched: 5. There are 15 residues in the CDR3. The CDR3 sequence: CASSPLQGFTGELFF. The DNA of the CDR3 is TGTGCCAGCTCACCTTTACAGGGGTTCACCGGGGAGCTGTTTTTT.

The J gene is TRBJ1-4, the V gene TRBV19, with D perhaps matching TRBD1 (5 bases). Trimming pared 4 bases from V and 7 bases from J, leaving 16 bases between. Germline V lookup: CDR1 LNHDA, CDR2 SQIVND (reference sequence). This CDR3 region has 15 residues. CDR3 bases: TGTGCCAGTAGTAAGGGGCAGGGCCTGGGTGAAAAACTGTTTTTT. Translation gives CASSKGQGLGEKLFF. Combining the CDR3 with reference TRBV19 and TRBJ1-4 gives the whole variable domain DGGITQSPKYLFRKEGQNVTLSCEQNLNHDAMYWYRQDPGQGLRLIYYSQIVNDFQKGDIAEGYSVSREKKESFPLTVTSAQKNPTAFYLCASSKGQGLGEKLFFGSGTQLSVL.

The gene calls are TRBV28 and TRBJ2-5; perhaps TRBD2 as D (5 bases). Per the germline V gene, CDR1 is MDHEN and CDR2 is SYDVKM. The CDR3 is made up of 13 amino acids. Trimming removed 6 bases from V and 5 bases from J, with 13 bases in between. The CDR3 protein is CASSVGDSETQYF. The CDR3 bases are TGTGCCAGCAGCGTCGGGGATTCGGAGACCCAGTACTTC.